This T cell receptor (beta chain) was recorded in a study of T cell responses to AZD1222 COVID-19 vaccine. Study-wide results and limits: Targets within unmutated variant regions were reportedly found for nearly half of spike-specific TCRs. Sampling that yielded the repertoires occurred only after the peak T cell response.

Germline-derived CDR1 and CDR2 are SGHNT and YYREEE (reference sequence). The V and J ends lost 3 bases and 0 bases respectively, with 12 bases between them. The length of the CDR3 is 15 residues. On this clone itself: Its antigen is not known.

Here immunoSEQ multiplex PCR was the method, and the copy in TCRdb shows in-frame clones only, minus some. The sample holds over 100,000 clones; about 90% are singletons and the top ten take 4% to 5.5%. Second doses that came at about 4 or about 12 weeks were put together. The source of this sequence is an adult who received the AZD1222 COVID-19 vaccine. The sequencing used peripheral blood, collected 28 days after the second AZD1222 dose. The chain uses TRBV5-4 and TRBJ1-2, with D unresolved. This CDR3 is CASSSDGFSNYGYTF. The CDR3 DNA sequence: TGTGCCAGCAGCTCCGATGGGTTTTCTAACTATGGCTACACCTTC. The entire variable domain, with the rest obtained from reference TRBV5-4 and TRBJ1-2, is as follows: ETGVTQSPTHLIKTRGQQVTLRCSSQSGHNTVSWYQQALGQGPQFIFQYYREEENGRGNFPPRFSGLQFPNYSSELNVNALELDDSALYLCASSSDGFSNYGYTFGSGTRLTVV.